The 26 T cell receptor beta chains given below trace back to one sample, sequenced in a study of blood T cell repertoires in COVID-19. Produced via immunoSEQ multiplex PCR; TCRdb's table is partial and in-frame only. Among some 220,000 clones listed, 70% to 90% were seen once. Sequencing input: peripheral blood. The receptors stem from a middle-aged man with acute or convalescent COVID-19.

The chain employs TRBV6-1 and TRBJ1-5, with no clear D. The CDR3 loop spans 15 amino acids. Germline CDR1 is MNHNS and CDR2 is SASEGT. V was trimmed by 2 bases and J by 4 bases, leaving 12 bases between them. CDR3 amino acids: CASSEMSYGNQPQHF. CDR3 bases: TGTGCCAGCAGTGAAATGAGTTACGGGAATCAGCCCCAGCATTTT.

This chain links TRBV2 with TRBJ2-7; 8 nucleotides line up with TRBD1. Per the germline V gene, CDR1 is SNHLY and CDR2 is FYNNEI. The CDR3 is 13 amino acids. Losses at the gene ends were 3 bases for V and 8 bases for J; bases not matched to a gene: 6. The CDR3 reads CASSETRDRQQYF. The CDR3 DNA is TGTGCCAGCAGTGAGACAAGGGACAGGCAGCAGTACTTC.

The CDR3 reads CASSLGFGSTGELFF. The CDR3 bases are TGTGCCAGCAGCTTGGGTTTTGGGAGCACCGGGGAGCTGTTTTTT. The chain employs TRBV7-6 and TRBJ2-2; D is possibly TRBD2 (5 bases). With 3 bases removed from V and 4 bases from J, the gap between germline ends came to 12 bases. The CDR3 runs to 15 residues. Germline assignment: CDR1 SGHVS and CDR2 FNYEAQ. The full variable domain, rest sourced from reference TRBV7-6 and TRBJ2-2, is GAGVSQSPRYKVTKRGQDVALRCDPISGHVSLYWYRQALGQGPEFLTYFNYEAQQDKSGLPNDRFSAERPEGSISTLTIQRTEQRDSAMYRCASSLGFGSTGELFFGEGSRLTVL.

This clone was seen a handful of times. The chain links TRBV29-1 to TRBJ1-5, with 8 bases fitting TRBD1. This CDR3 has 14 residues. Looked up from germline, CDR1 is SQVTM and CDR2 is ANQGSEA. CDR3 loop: CNSGQGDSNQPQHF. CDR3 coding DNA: TGCAACTCTGGACAGGGTGACAGCAATCAGCCCCAGCATTTT. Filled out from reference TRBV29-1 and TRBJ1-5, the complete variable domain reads SAVISQKPSRDICQRGTSLTIQCQVDSQVTMMFWYRQQPGQSLTLIATANQGSEATYESGFVIDKFPISRPNLTFSTLTVSNMSPEDSSIYLCNSGQGDSNQPQHFGDGTRLSIL.

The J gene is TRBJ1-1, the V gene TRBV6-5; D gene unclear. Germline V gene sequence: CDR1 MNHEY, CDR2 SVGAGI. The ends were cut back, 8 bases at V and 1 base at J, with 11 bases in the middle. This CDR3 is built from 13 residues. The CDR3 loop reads CASALSRNTEAFF. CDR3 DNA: TGTGCCAGCGCCTTGTCCAGGAACACTGAAGCTTTCTTT.

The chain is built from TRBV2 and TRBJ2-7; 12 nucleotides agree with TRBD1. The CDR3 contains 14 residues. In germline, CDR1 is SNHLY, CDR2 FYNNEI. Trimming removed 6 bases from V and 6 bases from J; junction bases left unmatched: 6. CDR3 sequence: CASSRGTGGSEQYF. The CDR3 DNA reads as TGTGCCAGCAGCCGCGGGACAGGGGGCAGCGAGCAGTACTTC.

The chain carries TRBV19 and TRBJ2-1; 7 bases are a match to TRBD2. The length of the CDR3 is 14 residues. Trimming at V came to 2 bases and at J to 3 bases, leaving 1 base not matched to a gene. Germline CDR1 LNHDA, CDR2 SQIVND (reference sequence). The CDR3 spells CASSITGGYNEQFF. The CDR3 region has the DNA TGTGCCAGTAGTATAACGGGAGGCTACAATGAGCAGTTCTTC.

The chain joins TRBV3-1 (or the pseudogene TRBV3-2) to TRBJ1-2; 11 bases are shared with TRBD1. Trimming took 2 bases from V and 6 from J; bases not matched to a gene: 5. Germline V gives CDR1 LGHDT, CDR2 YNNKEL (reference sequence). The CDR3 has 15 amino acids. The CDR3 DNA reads TGTGCCAGCAGCCAACGGACAGGGGGCAGGAATGGCTACACCTTC. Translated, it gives CASSQRTGGRNGYTF.

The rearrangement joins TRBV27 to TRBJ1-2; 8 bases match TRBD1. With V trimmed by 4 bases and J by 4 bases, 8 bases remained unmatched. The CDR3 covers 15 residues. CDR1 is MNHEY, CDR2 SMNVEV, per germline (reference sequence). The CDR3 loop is CASSSGSGGGYGYTF. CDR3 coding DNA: TGTGCCAGCAGTTCCGGGTCAGGGGGCGGCTATGGCTACACCTTC.

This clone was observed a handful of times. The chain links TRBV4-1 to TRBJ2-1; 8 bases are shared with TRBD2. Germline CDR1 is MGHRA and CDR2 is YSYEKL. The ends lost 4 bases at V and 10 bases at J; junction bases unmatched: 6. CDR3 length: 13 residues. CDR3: CASSPSGGREQFF. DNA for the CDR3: TGCGCCAGCAGCCCGTCGGGGGGGAGAGAGCAGTTCTTC.

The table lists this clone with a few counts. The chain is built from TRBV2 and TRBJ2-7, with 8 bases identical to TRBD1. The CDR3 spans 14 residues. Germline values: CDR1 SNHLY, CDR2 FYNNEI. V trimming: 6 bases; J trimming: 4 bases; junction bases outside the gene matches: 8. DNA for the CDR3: TGTGCCAGCAGCCACGACAGGGGTCCGTACGAGCAGTACTTC. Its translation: CASSHDRGPYEQYF.

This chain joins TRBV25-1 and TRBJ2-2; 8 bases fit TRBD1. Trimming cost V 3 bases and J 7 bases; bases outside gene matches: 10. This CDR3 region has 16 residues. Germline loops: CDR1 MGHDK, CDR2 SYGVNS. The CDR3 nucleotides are TGTGCCAGCAGTGACGAATCAGGGGGCGTGGGCGGGGAGCTGTTTTTT. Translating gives CASSDESGGVGGELFF.

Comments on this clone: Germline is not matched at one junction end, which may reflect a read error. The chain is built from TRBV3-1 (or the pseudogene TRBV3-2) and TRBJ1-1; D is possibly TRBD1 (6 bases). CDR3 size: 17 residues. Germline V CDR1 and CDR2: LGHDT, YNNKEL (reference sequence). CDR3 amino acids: CASSQAYPGEPNAEAFF. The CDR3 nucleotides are TGTGCCAGCAGCCAAGCGTACCCAGGGGAACCGAACGCTGAAGCTTTCTTT.

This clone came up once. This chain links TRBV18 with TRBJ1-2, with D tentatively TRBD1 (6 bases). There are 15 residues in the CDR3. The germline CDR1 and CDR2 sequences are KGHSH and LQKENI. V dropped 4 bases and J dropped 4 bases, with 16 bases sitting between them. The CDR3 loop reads CASSLKQGPGYGYTF. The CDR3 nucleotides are TGTGCCAGCTCACTCAAGCAGGGGCCCGGCTATGGCTACACCTTC.

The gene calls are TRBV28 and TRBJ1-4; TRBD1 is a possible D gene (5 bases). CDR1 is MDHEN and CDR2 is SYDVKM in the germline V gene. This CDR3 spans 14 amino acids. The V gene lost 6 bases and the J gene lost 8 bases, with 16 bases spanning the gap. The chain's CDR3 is CASSLGGPREKLFF. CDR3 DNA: TGTGCCAGCAGCTTGGGGGGACCACGGGAAAAACTGTTTTTT. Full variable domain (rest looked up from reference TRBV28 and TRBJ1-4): DVKVTQSSRYLVKRTGEKVFLECVQDMDHENMFWYRQDPGLGLRLIYFSYDVKMKEKGDIPEGYSVSREKKERFSLILESASTNQTSMYLCASSLGGPREKLFFGSGTQLSVL.

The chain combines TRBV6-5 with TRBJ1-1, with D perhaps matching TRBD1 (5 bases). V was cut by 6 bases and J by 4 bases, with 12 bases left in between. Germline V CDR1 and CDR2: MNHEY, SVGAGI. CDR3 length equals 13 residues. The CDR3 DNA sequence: TGTGCCAGCAGGTGGGCAGGGCGCACTGAAGCTTTCTTT. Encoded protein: CASRWAGRTEAFF.

The CDR3 sequence: CASSLGQLHYGYTF. The CDR3 DNA is TGTGCCAGCAGTTTGGGACAGTTACACTATGGCTACACCTTC. The rearrangement uses TRBV28 and TRBJ1-2; 7 bases agree with TRBD1. Germline V gene data show CDR1 as MDHEN and CDR2 as SYDVKM. The CDR3 runs to 14 residues. With 3 bases clipped from V and 3 bases from J, the junction kept 4 bases outside the gene matches.

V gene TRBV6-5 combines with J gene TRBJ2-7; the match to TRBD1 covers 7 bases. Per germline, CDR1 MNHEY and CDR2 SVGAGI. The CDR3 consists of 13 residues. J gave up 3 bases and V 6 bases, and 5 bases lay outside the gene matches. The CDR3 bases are TGTGCCAGCAGCACCGGGACAGACTACGAGCAGTACTTC. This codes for CASSTGTDYEQYF.

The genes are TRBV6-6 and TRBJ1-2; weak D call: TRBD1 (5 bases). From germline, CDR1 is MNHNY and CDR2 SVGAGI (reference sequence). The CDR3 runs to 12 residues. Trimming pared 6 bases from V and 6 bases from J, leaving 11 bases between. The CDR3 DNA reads TGTGCCAGCAGCGCAGGGAATCATGGCTACACCTTC. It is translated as CASSAGNHGYTF.

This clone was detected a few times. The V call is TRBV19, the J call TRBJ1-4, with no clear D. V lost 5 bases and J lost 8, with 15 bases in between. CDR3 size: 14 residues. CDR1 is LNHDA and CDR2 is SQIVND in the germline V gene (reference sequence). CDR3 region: CASSGQAGREKLFF. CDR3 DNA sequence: TGTGCCAGTAGTGGGCAGGCTGGGAGGGAAAAACTGTTTTTT.

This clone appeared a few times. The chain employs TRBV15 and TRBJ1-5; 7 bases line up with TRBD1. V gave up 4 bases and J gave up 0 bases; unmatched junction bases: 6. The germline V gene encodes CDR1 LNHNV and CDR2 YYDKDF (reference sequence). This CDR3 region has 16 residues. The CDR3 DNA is TGTGCCACCAGCACCAACAGGGGACTTAGCAATCAGCCCCAGCATTTT. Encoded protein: CATSTNRGLSNQPQHF.

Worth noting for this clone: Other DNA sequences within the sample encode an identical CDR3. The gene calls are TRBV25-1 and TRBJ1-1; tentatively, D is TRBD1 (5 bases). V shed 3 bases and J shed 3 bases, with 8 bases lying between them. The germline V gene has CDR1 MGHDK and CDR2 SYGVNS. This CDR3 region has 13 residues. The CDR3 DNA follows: TGTGCCAGCAGTGATCAGGGATACACTGAAGCTTTCTTT. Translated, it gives CASSDQGYTEAFF.

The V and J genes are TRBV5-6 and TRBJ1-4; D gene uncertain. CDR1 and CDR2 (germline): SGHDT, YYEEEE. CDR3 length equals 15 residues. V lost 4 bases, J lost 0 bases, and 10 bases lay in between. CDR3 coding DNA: TGTGCCAGCAGCGGCCCAGAGGCAACTAATGAAAAACTGTTTTTT. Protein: CASSGPEATNEKLFF.

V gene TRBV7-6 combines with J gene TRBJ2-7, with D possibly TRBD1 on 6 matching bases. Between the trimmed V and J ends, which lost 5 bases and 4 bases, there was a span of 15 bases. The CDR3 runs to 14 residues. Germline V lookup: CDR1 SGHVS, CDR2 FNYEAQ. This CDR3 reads CASSEGVHLYEQYF. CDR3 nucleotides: TGTGCCAGCAGCGAGGGGGTTCACCTTTACGAGCAGTACTTC.

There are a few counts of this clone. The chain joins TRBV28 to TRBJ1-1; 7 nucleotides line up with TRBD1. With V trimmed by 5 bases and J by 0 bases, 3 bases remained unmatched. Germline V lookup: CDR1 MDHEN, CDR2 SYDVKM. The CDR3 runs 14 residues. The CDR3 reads CASSRTGLNTEAFF. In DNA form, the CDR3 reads TGTGCCAGCAGTCGGACAGGATTGAACACTGAAGCTTTCTTT. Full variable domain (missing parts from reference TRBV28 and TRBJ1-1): DVKVTQSSRYLVKRTGEKVFLECVQDMDHENMFWYRQDPGLGLRLIYFSYDVKMKEKGDIPEGYSVSREKKERFSLILESASTNQTSMYLCASSRTGLNTEAFFGQGTRLTVV.

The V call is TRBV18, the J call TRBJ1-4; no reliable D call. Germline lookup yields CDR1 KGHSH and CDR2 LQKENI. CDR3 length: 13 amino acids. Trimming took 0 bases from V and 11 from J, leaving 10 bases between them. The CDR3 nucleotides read TGTGCCAGCTCACCACCGACGGCGGGGAAACTGTTTTTT. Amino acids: CASSPPTAGKLFF. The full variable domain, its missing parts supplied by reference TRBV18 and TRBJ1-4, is NAGVMQNPRHLVRRRGQEARLRCSPMKGHSHVYWYRQLPEEGLKFMVYLQKENIIDESGMPKERFSAEFPKEGPSILRIQQVVRGDSAAYFCASSPPTAGKLFFGSGTQLSVL.